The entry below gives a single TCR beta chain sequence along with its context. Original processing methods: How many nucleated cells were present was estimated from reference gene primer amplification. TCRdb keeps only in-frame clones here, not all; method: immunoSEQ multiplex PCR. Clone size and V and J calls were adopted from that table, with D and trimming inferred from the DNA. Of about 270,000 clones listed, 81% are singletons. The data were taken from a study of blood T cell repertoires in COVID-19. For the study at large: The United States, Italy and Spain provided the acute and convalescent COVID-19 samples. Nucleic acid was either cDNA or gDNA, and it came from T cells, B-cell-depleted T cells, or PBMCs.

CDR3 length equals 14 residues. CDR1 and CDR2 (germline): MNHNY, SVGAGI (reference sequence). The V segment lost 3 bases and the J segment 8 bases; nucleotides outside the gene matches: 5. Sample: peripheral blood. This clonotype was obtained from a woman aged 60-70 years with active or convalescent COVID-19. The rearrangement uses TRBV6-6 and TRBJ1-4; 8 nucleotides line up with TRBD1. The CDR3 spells CASSYDRGGEKLFF. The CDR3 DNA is TGTGCCAGCAGTTATGACAGGGGAGGAGAAAAACTGTTTTTT.